These T cell receptor beta chains were read from a single sample in a study of blood T cell repertoires in COVID-19. Assay: immunoSEQ multiplex PCR; the TCRdb copy retains only in-frame clones and omits some. The sample carries around 300,000 clones, roughly 88% recorded once. The sequencing sample was made of peripheral blood. Receptors originate from a woman aged 70-85 years with acute or convalescent COVID-19. CDR3s include the opening cysteine and the closing phenylalanine or tryptophan. A D gene is named only where the DNA matches it firmly. Not all rows give a size; the values are once, few, many and, for expanded clones, a class.

d_call	clone_size	v_call	cdr3_length	j_call	cdr3_nt	cdr3_aa
NA	NA	TRBV6-2/TRBV6-3	14	TRBJ1-2	TGTGCCAGCAGTTACAACAGGTTGAGTGATGGCTACACCTTC	CASSYNRLSDGYTF
NA	NA	TRBV12-3/TRBV12-4	12	TRBJ2-7	TGTGCCAGCAGCAGGGAGGGGGGGGAGCAGTACTTC	CASSREGGEQYF
NA	NA	TRBV12-2	16	TRBJ1-2	TGTGCAAGTCGCTTCAATACCGGGACAGCGGTCTATGGCTACACCTTC	CASRFNTGTAVYGYTF
NA	NA	TRBV5-1	12	TRBJ1-4	TGCGCCAGCAGCCCGGGACTGGAAAAACTGTTTTTT	CASSPGLEKLFF
TRBD2	once	TRBV4-1	17	TRBJ2-1	TGCGCCAGCAGCCAGGCCGGGACTAGCGGGACCCACAATGAGCAGTTCTTC	CASSQAGTSGTHNEQFF
NA	NA	TRBV3-1/TRBV3-2	14	TRBJ2-2	TGTGCCAGCAGCCAAGGGGGCGGAACCGGGGAGCTGTTTTTT	CASSQGGGTGELFF
NA	NA	TRBV15	13	TRBJ1-1	TGTGCCACCAGCAGAGGGAGCGGAAGCGAAGCTTTCTTT	CATSRGSGSEAFF
NA	NA	TRBV5-6	13	TRBJ1-2	TGTGCCAGCAGCTTAAAGTCCGGGGATGGCTACACCTTC	CASSLKSGDGYTF
NA	NA	TRBV11-2	13	TRBJ1-5	TGTGCCAGCAGCTTGTCAGGGATCGAGCCCCAGCATTTT	CASSLSGIEPQHF
NA	NA	TRBV20-1	12	TRBJ1-2	TGCAGTGCTAGTCCAGGGCTCTATGGCTACACCTTC	CSASPGLYGYTF
NA	NA	TRBV20-1	11	TRBJ1-2	TGCAGTGCCAGGGTAGACTATGGCTACACCTTC	CSARVDYGYTF
NA	NA	TRBV27	13	TRBJ1-2	TGTGCCAGCAGTCCGGGAGCTAACTATGGCTACACCTTC	CASSPGANYGYTF
NA	NA	TRBV4-1	14	TRBJ2-7	TGCGCCAGCAGCCAAGTTCCAGGGCCCTACGAGCAGTACTTC	CASSQVPGPYEQYF
TRBD1	NA	TRBV6-5	15	TRBJ1-5	TGTGCCAGCTTCGAAGAGGGGGCCAGCAATCAGCCCCAGCATTTT	CASFEEGASNQPQHF
NA	once	TRBV6-5	15	TRBJ1-2	TGTGCCAGCAGTTACTCGGCAGGGTCGGGCTATGGCTACACCTTC	CASSYSAGSGYGYTF
TRBD1	NA	TRBV27	19	TRBJ1-2	TGTGCCAGCAGTTCTCTGGGGTTAGGGGGCGGATTTTCGGGATATGGCTACACCTTC	CASSSLGLGGGFSGYGYTF
NA	NA	TRBV5-1	14	TRBJ1-4	TGCGCCAGCAGCTCGACAGGATCAGTTGAAAAACTGTTTTTT	CASSSTGSVEKLFF
NA	NA	TRBV6-5	15	TRBJ1-2	TGTGCCAGCAGTTACACCTTACAGGGTGAATATGGCTACACCTTC	CASSYTLQGEYGYTF
NA	NA	TRBV6-5	14	TRBJ2-2	TGTGCCAGCAGGAGAGGTTTATCTTTCGGGGAGCTGTTTTTT	CASRRGLSFGELFF
NA	NA	TRBV3-1/TRBV3-2	13	TRBJ2-1	TGTGCCAGCAGCCAAGATCCCACGGACATAGGGTTCTTC	CASSQDPTDIGFF
NA	NA	TRBV5-1	13	TRBJ2-3	TGCGCCAGCAGCTCCCAGGGTATAGATACGCAGTATTTT	CASSSQGIDTQYF
TRBD1	NA	TRBV7-3	13	TRBJ1-2	TGTGCCAGCAGCTCAGGACAGGGGGTCCGCTACACCTTC	CASSSGQGVRYTF
NA	NA	TRBV3-1/TRBV3-2	16	TRBJ1-4	TGTGCCAGCAGCCAGCGGGGGTCGGGGGATAATGAAAAACTGTTTTTT	CASSQRGSGDNEKLFF
NA	NA	TRBV29-1	13	TRBJ2-5	TGCAGCGTTGTGAGGGGGTTTGGAGAGACCCAGTACTTC	CSVVRGFGETQYF
TRBD1	NA	TRBV7-8	18	TRBJ2-7	TGTGCCAGCAGATCTCTAGGACAGGGGCATGAATGGACCTACGAGCAGTACTTC	CASRSLGQGHEWTYEQYF
NA	NA	TRBV30	14	TRBJ1-2	TGTGCCTGGAGTGCCGTGGGGGGGAGCGATGGCTACACCTTC	CAWSAVGGSDGYTF
TRBD1	NA	TRBV15	13	TRBJ1-5	TGTGCCACCGGTCAGGGGGTCAATCAGCCCCAGCATTTT	CATGQGVNQPQHF
TRBD2	NA	TRBV2	17	TRBJ2-3	TGTGCCAGCAGTGAGGGTGTACTAGCGGGAGACACAGATACGCAGTATTTT	CASSEGVLAGDTDTQYF
NA	once	TRBV4-1	16	TRBJ2-1	TGCGCCAGCAGCCAAGGGTTTCAGGGGCTTCTCAATGAGCAGTTCTTC	CASSQGFQGLLNEQFF
NA	NA	TRBV18	15	TRBJ2-1	TGTGCCAGCTCACCGGGGCTAGCGCAGACCAATGAGCAGTTCTTC	CASSPGLAQTNEQFF
NA	NA	TRBV6-5	15	TRBJ2-2	TGTGCCAGCAGTCGTTTCAGGGGCAACACCGGGGAGCTGTTTTTT	CASSRFRGNTGELFF